The next 12 T cell receptor beta chains were all read from a single sample in a study of regulatory T cells in long-lasting Graves disease listed by TCRdb under 2021. Sample time point, as interpreted from the label and publication: newly diagnosed GD, antithyroid drugs for less than 3 months. For both TCR sequencing and RNA sequencing, RNA was extracted from PBMCs using TRIzol. Libraries were built with multiplex PCR. The sample was run on an Illumina HiSeq 4000. iRepertoire HTBI primers and Arm-PCR amplification of CDR3 regions were used to construct TCR beta libraries. Using fastp at Q25 and MiXCR, TCRdb reprocessed the public reads and kept productive beta chains. Merged by CDR3 protein, the rows form single entries marked with the most common genes and DNA. The sample has roughly 420,000 distinct CDR3 sequences on record, less than 20% of them singletons. The ten largest clones represent 23% of the sample.

These data were likewise used in another study, on T cells in Graves' hyperthyroidism and ophthalmopathy.

This material consisted of peripheral blood mononuclear cells (PBMCs), taken at new diagnosis, from a patient treated with antithyroid drugs. The receptors were sampled from a young woman with Graves disease. Donor details come from another sample of the same person, matched by shared clones.

In its sample, this clonotype was seen many times. The rearrangement uses TRBV7-3 and TRBJ2-1; 7 nucleotides match TRBD2. This CDR3 has 17 amino acids. Germline trimming cut 1 base from V and 6 bases from J; bases unmatched to any gene: 12. Germline CDR1 is SGHTA and CDR2 is FQGTGA. The chain's CDR3 is CASSLRKFGGSTNEQFF. CDR3 bases: TGTGCCAGCAGCTTAAGGAAGTTCGGCGGGAGCACCAATGAGCAGTTCTTC.

This CDR3 is CASSPTGTNDEQYF. The CDR3 DNA reads TGTGCCAGCAGCCCCACCGGGACTAACGACGAGCAGTACTTC. This chain links TRBV5-6 with TRBJ2-7; 7 bases are a match to TRBD2. The CDR3 has 14 amino acids. V gave up 4 bases and J gave up 5 bases; unmatched junction bases: 9. Germline V gene sequence: CDR1 SGHDT, CDR2 YYEEEE.

This chain links TRBV9 with TRBJ2-7; 7 nucleotides agree with TRBD1. Germline lookup yields CDR1 SGDLS and CDR2 YYNGEE. The V gene end was trimmed by 0 bases and the J gene end by 2 bases; junction bases not matched to a gene: 2. The CDR3 totals 14 residues. CDR3 loop: CASSVGQGAYEQYF. CDR3 bases: TGTGCCAGCAGCGTAGGGCAGGGGGCCTACGAGCAGTACTTC.

This clonotype was observed a handful of times. This chain links TRBV27 with TRBJ1-1, with D unresolved. The CDR3 contains 13 residues. Per the germline V gene, CDR1 is MNHEY and CDR2 is SMNVEV (reference sequence). V was trimmed by 3 bases and J by 6 bases, leaving 11 bases between them. DNA for the CDR3: TGTGCCAGCAGTTTGAGGGTTTTGTCTGAAGCTTTCTTT. It codes for CASSLRVLSEAFF.

This clonotype was recorded at least ten times. This chain joins TRBV3-1 and TRBJ2-5; 9 positions agree with TRBD1. V dropped 5 bases and J dropped 5; count of bases not matched to a gene: 6. There are 14 residues in the CDR3. Germline V gene sequence: CDR1 LGHDT, CDR2 YNNKEL (reference sequence). The CDR3 region is CASSSTGGWETQYF. The CDR3 DNA is TGTGCCAGCAGCTCTACAGGGGGCTGGGAGACCCAGTACTTC.

This clonotype was counted ten times or more. The chain couples TRBV2 to TRBJ2-5, with TRBD2 identical over 13 bases. This CDR3 has 15 residues. Germline V CDR1 and CDR2: SNHLY, FYNNEI. The junction had 6 bases not matched to a gene; V was cut back by 4 bases and J by 7 bases. The CDR3 sequence: CASSVGTSGVGTQYF. For the CDR3, the DNA is TGTGCCAGCAGTGTTGGGACTAGCGGGGTGGGGACCCAGTACTTC.

This clonotype has at least ten counts. J is TRBJ2-2 and V is TRBV6-1; D is possibly TRBD1 or TRBD2 (5 bases each). CDR3 length equals 15 residues. V lost 6 bases and J lost 7, with 18 bases in between. Germline V gene data show CDR1 as MNHNS and CDR2 as SASEGT. This CDR3 reads CASRYGTLGLGELFF. Here the CDR3 DNA reads TGTGCCAGCAGATACGGGACCCTTGGCCTCGGGGAGCTGTTTTTT.

V is TRBV20-1 and J is TRBJ2-7; 14 bases line up with TRBD2. V lost 3 bases and J lost 4; bases outside the gene matches: 8. The CDR3 consists of 16 residues. Germline CDR1 reads DFQATT; CDR2 reads SNEGSKA (reference sequence). The chain's CDR3 is CSASSSGTSGRYEQYF. The CDR3 region has the DNA TGCAGTGCTAGTAGCTCCGGGACTAGCGGGAGATACGAGCAGTACTTC.

The table lists this clonotype with a few counts. J is TRBJ2-1 and V is TRBV15; either TRBD1 or TRBD2 may supply D (5 bases each). Germline V gene sequence: CDR1 LNHNV, CDR2 YYDKDF (reference sequence). This CDR3 is 12 amino acids long. Trimming stripped 4 bases from V and 10 bases from J, with 11 bases between. As DNA, the CDR3 is TGTGCCACCAGCATACCCCGGGGCGAGCAGTTCTTC. This gives the protein CATSIPRGEQFF.

At least ten counts were recorded for this clonotype. The chain has TRBV12-3 or TRBV12-4 and TRBJ2-1, with D perhaps matching TRBD2 (5 bases). The CDR3 has 13 residues. Trimming left V 8 bases short and J 10 bases short, with 18 bases between. The CDR3 DNA is TGTGCCAGCGAGCTCTCGACCAGGAGGGAGCAGTTCTTC. Its protein is CASELSTRREQFF.

This clonotype has only a few counts. The chain has TRBV18 and TRBJ2-7, with D unclear. Germline V gives CDR1 KGHSH, CDR2 LQKENI. This CDR3 has 13 amino acids. V shed 3 bases and J shed 0 bases, with 6 bases lying between them. The CDR3, as DNA: TGTGCCAGCTCACCGATATCCTCCTACGAGCAGTACTTC. This codes for CASSPISSYEQYF.

This clonotype was seen ten or more times. The rearrangement joins TRBV30 to TRBJ2-7; D is perhaps TRBD1 (5 bases). This CDR3 has 14 amino acids. The V end lost 0 bases, the J end lost 4 bases, and 13 bases lay between the germline ends. CDR1 is GTSNPN and CDR2 is SVGIG in the germline V gene (reference sequence). The CDR3 protein is CAWSVRQGAYEQYF. In DNA, the CDR3 is TGTGCCTGGAGTGTACGGCAGGGCGCATACGAGCAGTACTTC.